The 12 T cell receptor beta chains in this list originate from one sample, sequenced in a study of lymphopenia after photon versus proton radiotherapy. Sequencing was performed with immunoSEQ multiplex PCR; in TCRdb, only in-frame clones are kept and a portion is missing. The sample includes 15,000 to 20,000 clones, about nine tenths seen only once; the top ten take 45% to 60%. The starting material was peripheral blood, obtained from a patient treated with proton-based radiotherapy. Receptors were obtained from a woman aged 60 to 75 with cholangiocarcinoma. Some clones in this sample may be carry-over from other donors' samples.

The chain couples TRBV11-2 to TRBJ1-5; the D gene is possibly TRBD1 (5 bases). The CDR3 length is 15 residues. V lost 0 bases to trimming and J lost 6 bases, with 12 bases between them. From germline, CDR1 is SGHAT and CDR2 FQNNGV. The CDR3 here is CASSLDWGRGQPQHF. CDR3 coding DNA: TGTGCCAGCAGCTTAGATTGGGGGAGAGGTCAGCCCCAGCATTTT. Filled out from reference TRBV11-2 and TRBJ1-5, the complete variable domain reads EAGVAQSPRYKIIEKRQSVAFWCNPISGHATLYWYQQILGQGPKLLIQFQNNGVVDDSQLPKDRFSAERLKGVDSTLKIQPAKLEDSAVYLCASSLDWGRGQPQHFGDGTRLSIL.

This rearrangement joins TRBV7-2 to TRBJ2-1; possibly TRBD1 or TRBD2 for D (5 bases each). V was clipped by 1 base and J by 4 bases, with 11 bases between them. CDR3 length equals 15 residues. Germline values: CDR1 SGHTA, CDR2 FQGNSA. The CDR3 DNA is TGTGCCAGCAGCTTAGATGGGACGACATACAATGAGCAGTTCTTC. Amino acid sequence: CASSLDGTTYNEQFF. Filled out from reference TRBV7-2 and TRBJ2-1, the complete variable domain reads GAGVSQSPSNKVTEKGKDVELRCDPISGHTALYWYRQSLGQGLEFLIYFQGNSAPDKSGLPSDRFSAERTGGSVSTLTIQRTQQEDSAVYLCASSLDGTTYNEQFFGPGTRLTVL.

This clone has only one observation. The rearrangement uses TRBV29-1 and TRBJ2-5; possibly TRBD2 for D (6 bases). V lost 6 bases and J 10 bases, leaving 24 bases between the germline ends. This CDR3 is 14 amino acids long. CDR1 and CDR2 (germline): SQVTM, ANQGSEA. In nucleotides, the CDR3 is TGCAGCGTGGCGAAGGTAGTGGCGGGGTCTGACCAGTACTTC. This codes for CSVAKVVAGSDQYF. The variable domain in full, with the rest retrieved from reference TRBV29-1 and TRBJ2-5, is SAVISQKPSRDICQRGTSLTIQCQVDSQVTMMFWYRQQPGQSLTLIATANQGSEATYESGFVIDKFPISRPNLTFSTLTVSNMSPEDSSIYLCSVAKVVAGSDQYFGPGTRLLVL.

In its sample, this clone was seen once. V is TRBV6-1 and J is TRBJ1-3; 7 bases match TRBD1. The length of the CDR3 is 16 residues. The ends lost 1 base at V and 5 bases at J; junction bases unmatched: 8. Per germline, CDR1 MNHNS and CDR2 SASEGT. In DNA, the CDR3 is TGTGCCAGCAGTGAAGGGGCGACAGGGTCTCGAAACACCATATATTTT. It codes for CASSEGATGSRNTIYF.

The V and J genes are TRBV29-1 and TRBJ1-1; TRBD1 is a possible D gene (6 bases). This CDR3 spans 12 amino acids. The V and J ends lost 8 bases and 6 bases respectively, with 16 bases between them. Germline assignment: CDR1 SQVTM and CDR2 ANQGSEA. The CDR3: CSSRRGIAEAFF. The CDR3 DNA reads as TGCAGCTCCCGAAGGGGGATCGCTGAAGCTTTCTTT.

CDR3 sequence reads: CASSPTPREGLGGYTF. Here the CDR3 DNA reads TGCGCCAGCAGCCCTACCCCTCGAGAGGGGTTGGGTGGCTACACCTTC. This rearrangement joins TRBV4-1 to TRBJ1-2; possibly TRBD1 for D (5 bases). There are 16 residues in the CDR3. The V gene's germline CDR1 is MGHRA and CDR2 YSYEKL. The ends were cut back, 4 bases at V and 7 bases at J, with 22 bases in the middle.

The chain links TRBV7-9 to TRBJ1-1, with no clear D. The CDR3 length is 16 residues. Looked up from germline, CDR1 is SEHNR and CDR2 is FQNEAQ (reference sequence). Trimming stripped 0 bases from V and 8 bases from J, with 19 bases between. The CDR3 is CASSLAGWETDTEAFF. In DNA, the CDR3 is TGTGCCAGCAGCTTAGCGGGGTGGGAGACGGATACAGAAGCTTTCTTT.

The chain combines TRBV21-1 with TRBJ2-7; TRBD1 is the table's D call and was not checked against the DNA. TRBV21-1 is a pseudogene. CDR3 length: 15 residues. This CDR3 is CASSLRDRSSYEQYF. The CDR3 DNA reads as TGTGCCAGCAGCCTTCGGGACAGAAGCTCCTACGAGCAGTACTTC.

The chain has TRBV27 and TRBJ2-7, with 9 bases lining up with TRBD2. J lost 0 bases, V lost 6 bases, and 15 bases had no gene match. From germline, CDR1 is MNHEY and CDR2 SMNVEV (reference sequence). The CDR3 extends over 18 amino acids. The CDR3 spells CASRSPFSGSSRSYEQYF. In nucleotides, the CDR3 is TGTGCCAGCAGATCACCCTTTAGCGGGAGTTCCCGCTCCTACGAGCAGTACTTC.

The chain recombines TRBV29-1 with TRBJ2-1, with D maybe TRBD1 (5 bases). V was cut by 3 bases and J by 4 bases, with 13 bases left in between. This CDR3 contains 14 residues. Looked up from germline, CDR1 is SQVTM and CDR2 is ANQGSEA. This CDR3 is CSVDAGFTYNEQFF. The CDR3 DNA sequence: TGCAGCGTTGATGCAGGGTTTACATACAATGAGCAGTTCTTC.

V and J are TRBV19 and TRBJ2-3, with a tentative D call TRBD2 (6 bases). V gave up 1 base and J gave up 13 bases, with 15 bases separating them. The germline gives CDR1 LNHDA, CDR2 SQIVND (reference sequence). The CDR3 totals 13 residues. DNA of the CDR3: TGTGCCAGTAGTATAGGACGCGACGGGAGTGAGTATTTT. Translation: CASSIGRDGSEYF.

This clone occurred a few times. The V call is TRBV21-1, the J call TRBJ2-7; TRBD2, the table's D call, was not compared with the DNA. TRBV21-1 is classified as a pseudogene. The CDR3 loop spans 9 amino acids. The CDR3 loop is CAIRSEQYF. DNA of the CDR3: TGTGCCATCCGTAGCGAGCAGTACTTC.